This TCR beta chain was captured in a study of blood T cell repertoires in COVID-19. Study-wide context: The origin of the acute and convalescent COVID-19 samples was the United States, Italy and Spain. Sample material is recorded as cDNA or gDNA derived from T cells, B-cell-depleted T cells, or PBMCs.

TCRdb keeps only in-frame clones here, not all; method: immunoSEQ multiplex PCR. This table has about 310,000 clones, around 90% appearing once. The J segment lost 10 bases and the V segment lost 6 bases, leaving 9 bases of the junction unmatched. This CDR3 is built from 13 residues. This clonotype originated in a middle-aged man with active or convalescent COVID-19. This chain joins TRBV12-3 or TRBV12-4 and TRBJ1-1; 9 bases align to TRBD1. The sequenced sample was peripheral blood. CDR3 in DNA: TGTGCCAGCAGCCGTGAGGACAGGGGTGTAGCTTTCTTT. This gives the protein CASSREDRGVAFF.